Listed below are T cell receptor beta chains from one sample, sequenced in a study of glioma-infiltrating T cells after dendritic cell vaccination. TCRdb keeps only in-frame clones here, not all; method: immunoSEQ multiplex PCR. The sample includes around 60,000 clones, 70% to 90% of them seen just once. The sequencing used blood, collected after dendritic cell vaccination. Receptor source: a human donor with glioblastoma. The CDR3 runs from the conserved cysteine through the conserved F or W. A D gene is named only where the DNA matches it firmly. Where a row states a size, it is once, few, many or the class of an expanded clone; other rows omit it.

v_call: TRBV11-2; j_call: TRBJ1-2; d_call: TRBD1; clone_size: NA; cdr3_nt: TGTGCCAGCAGCTTAGTAGGACAGGGATTTTTCTATGGCTACACCTTC; cdr3_aa: CASSLVGQGFFYGYTF
v_call: TRBV27; j_call: TRBJ2-2; d_call: TRBD2; clone_size: NA; cdr3_nt: TGTGCCAGCAGAGGTAGCGGGGGGGCCTCCGGGGAGCTGTTTTTT; cdr3_aa: CASRGSGGASGELFF
v_call: TRBV5-8; j_call: TRBJ2-1; d_call: NA; clone_size: NA; cdr3_nt: TGTGCCAGCAGCTTGGAAGGGGCCTATTCCTACAATGAGCAGTTCTTC; cdr3_aa: CASSLEGAYSYNEQFF
v_call: TRBV7-9; j_call: TRBJ1-2; d_call: NA; clone_size: NA; cdr3_nt: TGTGCCAGCAGCTTTGGGCAGGGCTATGGCTACACCTTC; cdr3_aa: CASSFGQGYGYTF
v_call: TRBV7-9; j_call: TRBJ2-5; d_call: TRBD2; clone_size: NA; cdr3_nt: TGTGCCAGCAGCTTAGGACTAGCGGGGGGAGCGGAGACCCAGTACTTC; cdr3_aa: CASSLGLAGGAETQYF
v_call: TRBV13; j_call: TRBJ2-7; d_call: TRBD1; clone_size: NA; cdr3_nt: TGTGCCAGCAGCGGGACAGGGTACGAGCAGTACTTC; cdr3_aa: CASSGTGYEQYF
v_call: TRBV4-1; j_call: TRBJ2-5; d_call: NA; clone_size: NA; cdr3_nt: TGCGCCAGCAGCCAAGAGGACAGACGGACCCAGTACTTC; cdr3_aa: CASSQEDRRTQYF
v_call: TRBV2; j_call: TRBJ1-2; d_call: NA; clone_size: NA; cdr3_nt: TGTGCCAAAGGGGACTATGGCTACACCTTC; cdr3_aa: CAKGDYGYTF
v_call: TRBV27; j_call: TRBJ1-2; d_call: NA; clone_size: NA; cdr3_nt: TGTGCCAGCAGTTTATTCCCATGGGGGCGCTATGGCTACACCTTC; cdr3_aa: CASSLFPWGRYGYTF
v_call: TRBV6-6; j_call: TRBJ2-7; d_call: NA; clone_size: NA; cdr3_nt: TGTGCCAGCAGTTACTCAGGCAGGGAGTACTTC; cdr3_aa: CASSYSGREYF
v_call: TRBV7-9; j_call: TRBJ1-1; d_call: TRBD1; clone_size: NA; cdr3_nt: TGTGCCAGCAGCTCGGGACAGAGCATGAACACTGAAGCTTTCTTT; cdr3_aa: CASSSGQSMNTEAFF
v_call: TRBV4-1; j_call: TRBJ2-1; d_call: NA; clone_size: once; cdr3_nt: TGCGCCAGCAGCCCTCTCGGGGATGAGCAGTTCTTC; cdr3_aa: CASSPLGDEQFF